The rows below give T cell receptor beta chains drawn from one sample of a study of cytomegalovirus exposure and HLA in healthy donors. The assay was immunoSEQ multiplex PCR, and TCRdb's table has in-frame clones only and misses some. The sample records some 100,000 clones, roughly three quarters being singletons. Sequencing used PBMCs. These receptors were taken from a female donor in good health and CMV-seropositive. Each CDR3 is given with its conserved first and last residue. A D gene is named only where the DNA matches it firmly. Expanded clones are given a class, and other clones once, few, many or no size at all.

j_call,clone_size,d_call,v_call,cdr3_aa,cdr3_nt
TRBJ1-1,-,-,TRBV2,CASRTLGGIGTEAFF,TGTGCCAGCCGTACCTTGGGGGGAATCGGGACTGAAGCTTTCTTT
TRBJ1-6,-,-,TRBV11-2,CASSPGGTGGGSPLHF,TGTGCCAGCAGCCCCGGAGGGACCGGGGGAGGGTCACCCCTCCACTTT
TRBJ2-1,few,-,TRBV5-4,CASSSRVGEQFF,TGTGCCAGCAGCTCCAGGGTCGGTGAGCAGTTCTTC
TRBJ2-1,-,-,TRBV7-2,CASSRQYNEQFF,TGTGCCAGCAGCCGACAGTACAATGAGCAGTTCTTC
TRBJ2-7,-,-,TRBV19,CASSAPGYEQYF,TGTGCCAGTAGTGCGCCAGGCTACGAGCAGTACTTC
TRBJ1-5,-,-,TRBV6-5,CASSGGTGANQPQHF,TGTGCCAGCAGTGGGGGGACGGGTGCCAATCAGCCCCAGCATTTT
TRBJ2-2,-,TRBD1,TRBV7-7,CASSLGTGTGVYTGELFF,TGTGCCAGCAGCTTAGGAACCGGGACAGGGGTCTACACCGGGGAGCTGTTTTTT
TRBJ2-1,-,-,TRBV11-2,CASSLDARGLPVYNEQFF,TGTGCCAGCAGCTTAGATGCGCGGGGGCTCCCAGTTTACAATGAGCAGTTCTTC
TRBJ2-5,-,-,TRBV18,CASSPLEETQYF,TGTGCCAGCTCACCACTGGAGGAGACCCAGTACTTC
TRBJ1-2,-,TRBD1,TRBV29-1,CSVRTGGSEGYTF,TGCAGCGTTAGGACAGGGGGCTCGGAGGGCTACACCTTC
TRBJ2-1,-,-,TRBV5-6,CASSFSDEQFF,TGTGCCAGCAGCTTCAGTGATGAGCAGTTCTTC
TRBJ2-7,once,-,TRBV6-5,CASSYSTLRGSYEQYF,TGTGCCAGCAGTTACTCGACCCTTCGGGGGTCCTACGAGCAGTACTTC
TRBJ1-1,-,-,TRBV2,CASTRGEVVRGSFF,TGTGCCAGCACCCGAGGGGAGGTCGTACGTGGGTCTTTCTTT
TRBJ1-5,once,-,TRBV7-2,CASSQQGNQPQHF,TGTGCCAGCAGCCAACAGGGCAATCAGCCCCAGCATTTT
TRBJ1-1,few,TRBD1,TRBV7-2,CASSLEGQGFPMNTEAFF,TGTGCCAGCAGCTTAGAGGGACAGGGCTTTCCCATGAACACTGAAGCTTTCTTT
TRBJ2-3,-,-,TRBV19,CASSQGLGTDTQYF,TGTGCCAGCTCACAGGGATTAGGCACAGATACGCAGTATTTT
TRBJ2-7,-,TRBD2,TRBV19,CASRLAGGPSYEQYF,TGTGCCAGTAGACTAGCGGGAGGCCCTTCCTACGAGCAGTACTTC
TRBJ1-6,-,-,TRBV27,CASSKSSYNSPLHF,TGTGCCAGCAGCAAGAGCTCCTATAATTCACCCCTCCACTTT
TRBJ2-7,-,-,TRBV2,CASSDGPGRLEQYF,TGTGCCAGCAGTGACGGGCCAGGGCGATTAGAGCAGTACTTC
TRBJ1-5,-,TRBD1,TRBV6-6,CASRDRGEGNQPQHF,TGTGCCAGCAGGGACAGGGGGGAAGGCAATCAGCCCCAGCATTTT
TRBJ2-1,-,-,TRBV7-6,CASSLVSNNGEQFF,TGTGCCAGCAGCTTAGTATCGAATAACGGTGAGCAGTTCTTC
TRBJ2-1,-,TRBD2,TRBV4-1,CASSPKGGSYNEQFF,TGCGCCAGCAGCCCTAAGGGAGGGTCCTACAATGAGCAGTTCTTC
TRBJ2-1,-,TRBD2,TRBV7-9,CASSPAGANRNEQFF,TGTGCCAGCAGCCCAGCGGGGGCCAACCGCAATGAGCAGTTCTTC
TRBJ2-1,-,TRBD2,TRBV6-1,CASSRTSGMGEQFF,TGTGCCAGCAGTCGGACTAGCGGGATGGGTGAGCAGTTCTTC
TRBJ1-5,once,TRBD1,TRBV19,CASSSMTGKSLGNQPQHF,TGTGCCAGTAGTTCTATGACAGGGAAGAGTCTAGGCAATCAGCCCCAGCATTTT
TRBJ2-2,-,TRBD1,TRBV10-3,CAISPTGATGELFF,TGTGCCATCAGCCCGACAGGGGCCACCGGGGAGCTGTTTTTT